This T cell receptor (beta chain) stems from a study of shared clonotypes between healthy human individuals. The study's findings and limits: Donor scarcity curtailed the genetic and exposure-history diversity represented herein.

The V gene's germline CDR1 is MNHEY and CDR2 SMNVEV (reference sequence). V lost 2 bases to trimming and J lost 10 bases, with 15 bases between them. The CDR3 runs to 14 residues. Caucasian adults residing in Nashville, Tennessee made up all the donors. This clone has just one count. The antigen remains undetermined. Sequenced by immunoSEQ multiplex PCR; TCRdb stores in-frame clones only, minus some. The profile shows about 2.4 million clones, 80% to 95% of them singletons. The TCR originated in a man aged 18 to 29 in good health. Some clones in this sample may be carry-over from other donors' samples. The chain links TRBV27 to TRBJ1-5, with D perhaps TRBD1 (5 bases). Sample: naive CD4+ T cells from PBMCs. The subset denotes: CD45RA+ positively selected. The CDR3 sequence: CASSLIGTGQPQHF. Written as DNA, the CDR3 is TGTGCCAGCAGTTTAATTGGAACAGGTCAACCCCAGCATTTT.